The 5 T cell receptor beta chains given below trace back to one sample, sequenced in a study of control samples from healthy donors and cancer patients. Sequencing was performed with immunoSEQ multiplex PCR; in TCRdb, only in-frame clones are kept and a portion is missing. The repertoire includes more than 140,000 clones, about 90% of them detected once, and about 7.1% sits in the top ten. Sequenced input: blood. These receptors originate from a young man in good health.

V usage is TRBV11-2 and J usage is TRBJ1-6, with a weak D call TRBD1 (5 bases). Per germline, CDR1 SGHAT and CDR2 FQNNGV. V was pared by 5 bases and J by 0 bases, with 14 bases between. The CDR3 contains 17 residues. The CDR3: CASSPAAGSSYNSPLHF. DNA of the CDR3: TGTGCCAGCAGCCCCGCGGCAGGGAGCTCCTATAATTCACCCCTCCACTTT. The entire variable domain, with the rest obtained from reference TRBV11-2 and TRBJ1-6, is as follows: EAGVAQSPRYKIIEKRQSVAFWCNPISGHATLYWYQQILGQGPKLLIQFQNNGVVDDSQLPKDRFSAERLKGVDSTLKIQPAKLEDSAVYLCASSPAAGSSYNSPLHFGNGTRLTVT.

V and J are TRBV2 and TRBJ1-3; TRBD1 agrees at 8 bases. The junction had 7 bases not matched to a gene; V was cut back by 7 bases and J by 2 bases. This CDR3 spans 15 amino acids. Germline lookup yields CDR1 SNHLY and CDR2 FYNNEI. CDR3 bases: TGTGCCAGCACTCGGGACAGGCTCGCTGGAAACACCATATATTTT. It specifies CASTRDRLAGNTIYF.

V usage is TRBV7-6 and J usage is TRBJ2-7, with D possibly being TRBD1 (6 bases). V lost 4 bases and J 2 bases, leaving 18 bases between the germline ends. The CDR3 length is 16 residues. Germline assignment: CDR1 SGHVS and CDR2 FNYEAQ. CDR3 in amino acids: CASSSHLIGTTYEQYF. Here the CDR3 DNA reads TGTGCCAGCAGCTCCCACCTTATCGGGACAACCTACGAGCAGTACTTC.

The J gene is TRBJ1-1, the V gene TRBV19; 9 bases are shared with TRBD1. V lost 4 bases to trimming and J lost 3 bases; unmatched junction nucleotides: 6. The germline V gene encodes CDR1 LNHDA and CDR2 SQIVND (reference sequence). This CDR3 is 15 amino acids long. CDR3 amino acids: CASSTTGGADTEAFF. The CDR3 DNA follows: TGTGCCAGTAGTACCACAGGGGGCGCCGACACTGAAGCTTTCTTT.

This clone showed up just once. The V call is TRBV6-5, the J call TRBJ1-4, with D perhaps TRBD1 (5 bases). The ends were cut back, 10 bases at V and 4 bases at J, with 13 bases in the middle. The length of the CDR3 is 13 residues. Germline CDR1 is MNHEY and CDR2 is SVGAGI. This CDR3 is CATRVGVNEKLFF. CDR3 coding DNA: TGTGCCACCAGGGTAGGGGTTAATGAAAAACTGTTTTTT.